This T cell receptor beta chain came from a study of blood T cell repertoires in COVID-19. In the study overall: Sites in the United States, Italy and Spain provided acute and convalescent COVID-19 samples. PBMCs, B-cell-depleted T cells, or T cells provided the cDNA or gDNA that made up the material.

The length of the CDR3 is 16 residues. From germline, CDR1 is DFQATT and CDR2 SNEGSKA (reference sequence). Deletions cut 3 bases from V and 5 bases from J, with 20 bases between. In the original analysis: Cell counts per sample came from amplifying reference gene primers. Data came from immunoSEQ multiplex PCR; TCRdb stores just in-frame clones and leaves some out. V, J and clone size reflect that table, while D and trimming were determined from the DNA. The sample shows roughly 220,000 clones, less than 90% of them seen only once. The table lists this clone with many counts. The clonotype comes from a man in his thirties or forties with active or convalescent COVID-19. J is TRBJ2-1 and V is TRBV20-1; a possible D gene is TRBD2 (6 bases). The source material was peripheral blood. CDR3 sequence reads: CSASERLAPDNNEQFF. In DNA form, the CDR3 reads TGCAGTGCTAGTGAGCGTCTAGCGCCGGATAACAATGAGCAGTTCTTC.